This T cell receptor beta chain emerged from a study of T cell responses to AZD1222 COVID-19 vaccine. Turning to this clone: What it binds is not known.

Whole-study findings and limits: The CD4 TCRs associated with vaccination extended across spike and predominated at 160-218 and 743-854. Donors were chiefly white British, with a greater number of females, and clonal diversity was perhaps underestimated. Baseline testing showed seropositivity in only six or seven AZD1222 recipients.

Libraries were prepared by immunoSEQ multiplex PCR; TCRdb keeps only in-frame clonotypes and omits some of them. The sample shows around 170,000 clones, approximately 91% of them seen only once. Researchers grouped second doses given at about 4 or about 12 weeks into one pool. Here the sequenced sample was peripheral blood, taken 28 days after the second AZD1222 dose. This clonotype was sampled from an adult who received the AZD1222 COVID-19 vaccine.

Written as DNA, the CDR3 is TGTGCCAGCAGCCTCGCTGGCGGGGGGCCTAGATACGAGCAGTACTTC. Its translation is CASSLAGGGPRYEQYF. The chain is built from TRBV7-2 and TRBJ2-7; 8 bases are shared with TRBD2. Trimming took 5 bases from V and 4 from J; bases not matched to a gene: 13. Per the germline V gene, CDR1 is SGHTA and CDR2 is FQGNSA. The CDR3 sequence is 16 residues long.